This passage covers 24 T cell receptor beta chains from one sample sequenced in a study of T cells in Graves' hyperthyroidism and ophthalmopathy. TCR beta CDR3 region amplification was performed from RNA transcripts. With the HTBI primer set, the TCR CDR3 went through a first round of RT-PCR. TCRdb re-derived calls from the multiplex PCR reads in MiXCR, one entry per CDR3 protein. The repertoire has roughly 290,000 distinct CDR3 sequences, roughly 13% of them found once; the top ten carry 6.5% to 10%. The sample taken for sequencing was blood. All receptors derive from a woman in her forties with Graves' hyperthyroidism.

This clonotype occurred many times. The CDR3 bases are TGTGCCAGCAGTCGACAGGGAATGGAATCACCCCTCCACTTT. The encoded protein is CASSRQGMESPLHF. This chain connects TRBV28 to TRBJ1-6; 7 bases are a match to TRBD1. The junction had 8 bases not matched to a gene; V was cut back by 5 bases and J by 10 bases. CDR1 is MDHEN and CDR2 is SYDVKM in the germline V gene. The CDR3 totals 14 residues.

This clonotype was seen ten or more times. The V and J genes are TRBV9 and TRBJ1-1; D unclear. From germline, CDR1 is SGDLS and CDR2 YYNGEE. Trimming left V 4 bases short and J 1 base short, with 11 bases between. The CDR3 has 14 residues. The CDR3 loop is CASSPLYQNTEAFF. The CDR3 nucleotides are TGTGCCAGCAGCCCGCTTTACCAGAACACTGAAGCTTTCTTT.

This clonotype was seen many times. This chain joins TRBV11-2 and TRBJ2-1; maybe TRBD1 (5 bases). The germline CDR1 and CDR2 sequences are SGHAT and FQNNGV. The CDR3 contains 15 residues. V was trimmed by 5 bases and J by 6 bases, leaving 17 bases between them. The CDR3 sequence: CASSLQVGPLNEQFF. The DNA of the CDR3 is TGTGCCAGCAGCCTACAGGTGGGGCCCCTCAATGAGCAGTTCTTC.

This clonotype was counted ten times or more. The CDR3 sequence: CASWGARDTGELFF. CDR3 in DNA: TGTGCCAGTTGGGGGGCCCGGGACACCGGGGAGCTGTTTTTT. J is TRBJ2-2 and V is TRBV28, with D tentatively TRBD1 or TRBD2 (6 bases each). Germline values: CDR1 MDHEN, CDR2 SYDVKM. There are 14 residues in the CDR3. V lost 9 bases and J 3 bases, leaving 14 bases between the germline ends.

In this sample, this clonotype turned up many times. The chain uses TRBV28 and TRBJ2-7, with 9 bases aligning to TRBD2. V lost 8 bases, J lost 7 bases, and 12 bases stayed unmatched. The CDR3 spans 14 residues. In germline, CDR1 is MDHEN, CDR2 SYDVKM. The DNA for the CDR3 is TGTGCCAGCCTCCTGCGGGGGGGTCCAGGGGAGCAGTACTTC. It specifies CASLLRGGPGEQYF.

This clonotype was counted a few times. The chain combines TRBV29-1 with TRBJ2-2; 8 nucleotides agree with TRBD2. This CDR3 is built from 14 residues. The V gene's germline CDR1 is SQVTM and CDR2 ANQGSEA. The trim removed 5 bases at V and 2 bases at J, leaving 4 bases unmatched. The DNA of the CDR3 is TGCAGCGTTCTCACTAGCGGTAACACCGGGGAGCTGTTTTTT. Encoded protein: CSVLTSGNTGELFF.

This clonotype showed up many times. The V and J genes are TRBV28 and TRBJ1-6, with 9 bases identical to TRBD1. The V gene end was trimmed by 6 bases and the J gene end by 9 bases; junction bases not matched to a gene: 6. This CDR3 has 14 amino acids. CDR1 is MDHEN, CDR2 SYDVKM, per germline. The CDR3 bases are TGTGCCAGCAGGTCCGGGACAGGGACTTCACCCCTCCACTTT. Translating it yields CASRSGTGTSPLHF.

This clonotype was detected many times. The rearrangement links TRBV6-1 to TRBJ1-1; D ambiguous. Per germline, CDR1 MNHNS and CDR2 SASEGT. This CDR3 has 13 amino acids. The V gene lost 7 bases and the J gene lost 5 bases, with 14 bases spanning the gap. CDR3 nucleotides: TGTGCCAGCAACTTAGGGAGGGTTACTGAAGCTTTCTTT. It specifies CASNLGRVTEAFF.

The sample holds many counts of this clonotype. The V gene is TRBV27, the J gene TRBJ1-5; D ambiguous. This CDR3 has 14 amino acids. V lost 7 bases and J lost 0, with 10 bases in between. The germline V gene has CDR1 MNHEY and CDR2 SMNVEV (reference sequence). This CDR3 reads CASNSLYSNQPQHF. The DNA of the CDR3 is TGTGCCAGCAACTCCCTTTATAGCAATCAGCCCCAGCATTTT.

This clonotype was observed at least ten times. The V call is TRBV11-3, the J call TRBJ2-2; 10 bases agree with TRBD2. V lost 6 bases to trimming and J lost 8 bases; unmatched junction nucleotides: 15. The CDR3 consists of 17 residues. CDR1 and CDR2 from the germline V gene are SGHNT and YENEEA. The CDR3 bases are TGTGCCAGCAGACCTATAGCGGGAGGACGAAACCTGGGGGAGCTGTTTTTT. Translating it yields CASRPIAGGRNLGELFF.

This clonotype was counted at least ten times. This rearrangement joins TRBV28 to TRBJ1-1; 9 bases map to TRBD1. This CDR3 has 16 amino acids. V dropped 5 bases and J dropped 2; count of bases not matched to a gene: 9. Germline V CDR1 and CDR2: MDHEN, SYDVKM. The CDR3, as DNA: TGTGCCAGCAGTCCGTTGCCGGGACAGGGTAACACTGAAGCTTTCTTT. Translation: CASSPLPGQGNTEAFF.

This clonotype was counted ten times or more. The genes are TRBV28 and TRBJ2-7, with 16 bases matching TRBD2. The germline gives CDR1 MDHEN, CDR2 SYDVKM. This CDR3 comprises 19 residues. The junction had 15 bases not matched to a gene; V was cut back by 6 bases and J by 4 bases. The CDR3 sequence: CASSRSPGLAGGPGYEQYF. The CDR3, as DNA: TGTGCCAGCAGCCGTAGCCCGGGACTAGCGGGAGGGCCTGGGTACGAGCAGTACTTC.

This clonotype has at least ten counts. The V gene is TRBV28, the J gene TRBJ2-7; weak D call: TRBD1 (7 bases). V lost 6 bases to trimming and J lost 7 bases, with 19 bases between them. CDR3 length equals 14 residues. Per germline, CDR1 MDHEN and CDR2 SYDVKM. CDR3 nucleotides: TGTGCCAGCAGCTTGTCAGGGGGGTCGGTAGAGCAGTACTTC. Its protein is CASSLSGGSVEQYF.

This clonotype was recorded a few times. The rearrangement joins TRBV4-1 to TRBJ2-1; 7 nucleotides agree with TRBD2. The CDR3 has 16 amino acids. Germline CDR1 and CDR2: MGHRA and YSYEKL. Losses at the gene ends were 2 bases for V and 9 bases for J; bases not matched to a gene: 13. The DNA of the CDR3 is TGCGCCAGCAGCCAACATATAACTAGCGTCCGGGGTGAGCAGTTCTTC. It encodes CASSQHITSVRGEQFF.

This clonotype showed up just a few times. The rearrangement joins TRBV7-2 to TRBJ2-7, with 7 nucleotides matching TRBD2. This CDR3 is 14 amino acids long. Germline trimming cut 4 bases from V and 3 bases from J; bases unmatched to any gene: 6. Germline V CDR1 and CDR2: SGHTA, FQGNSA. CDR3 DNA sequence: TGTGCCAGCAGCTGGGGGGGAGGGTTCTACGAGCAGTACTTC. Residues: CASSWGGGFYEQYF.

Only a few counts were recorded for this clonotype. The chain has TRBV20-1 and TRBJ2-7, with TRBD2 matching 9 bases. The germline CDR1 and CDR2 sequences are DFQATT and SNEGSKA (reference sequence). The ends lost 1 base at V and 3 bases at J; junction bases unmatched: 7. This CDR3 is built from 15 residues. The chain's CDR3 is CSARAQAGGRYEQYF. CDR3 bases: TGCAGTGCTAGAGCCCAAGCGGGAGGCCGCTACGAGCAGTACTTC.

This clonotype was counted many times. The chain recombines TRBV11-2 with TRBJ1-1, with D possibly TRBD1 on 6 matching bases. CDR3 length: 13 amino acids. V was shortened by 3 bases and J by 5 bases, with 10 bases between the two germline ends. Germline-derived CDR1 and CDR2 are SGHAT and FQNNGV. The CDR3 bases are TGTGCCAGCAGCTTTAGGGGGAGGACTGAAGCTTTCTTT. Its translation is CASSFRGRTEAFF.

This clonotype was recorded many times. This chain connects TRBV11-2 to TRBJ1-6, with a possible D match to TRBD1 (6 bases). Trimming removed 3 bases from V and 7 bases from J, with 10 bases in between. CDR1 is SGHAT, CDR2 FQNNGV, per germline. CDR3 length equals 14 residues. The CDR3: CASSLQGRNSPLHF. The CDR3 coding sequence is TGTGCCAGCAGCTTGCAGGGGAGAAATTCACCCCTCCACTTT.

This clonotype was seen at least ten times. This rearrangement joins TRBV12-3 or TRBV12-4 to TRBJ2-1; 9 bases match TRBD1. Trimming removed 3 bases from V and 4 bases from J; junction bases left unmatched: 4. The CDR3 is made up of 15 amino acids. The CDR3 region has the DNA TGTGCCAGCAGTTTGGGGACAGGGTATTACAATGAGCAGTTCTTC. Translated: CASSLGTGYYNEQFF.

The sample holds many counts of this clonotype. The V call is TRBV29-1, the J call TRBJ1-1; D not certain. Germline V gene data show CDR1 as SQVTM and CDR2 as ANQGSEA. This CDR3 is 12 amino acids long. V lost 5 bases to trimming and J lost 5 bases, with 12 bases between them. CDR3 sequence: CSVCNPGTEAFF. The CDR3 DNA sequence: TGCAGCGTTTGTAATCCGGGGACTGAAGCTTTCTTT.

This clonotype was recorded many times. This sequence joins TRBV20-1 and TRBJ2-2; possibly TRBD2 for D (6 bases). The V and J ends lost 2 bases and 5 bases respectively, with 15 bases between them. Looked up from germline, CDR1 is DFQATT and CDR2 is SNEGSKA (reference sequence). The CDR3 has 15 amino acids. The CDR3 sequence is CSARWAGRETGELFF. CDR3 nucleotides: TGCAGTGCTAGATGGGCAGGGCGGGAAACCGGGGAGCTGTTTTTT.

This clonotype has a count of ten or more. In DNA, the CDR3 is TGTGCCAGCAGCCGGGACAGGCGCTATGGCTACACCTTC. Translation gives CASSRDRRYGYTF. The V call is TRBV7-6, the J call TRBJ1-2; 8 nucleotides match TRBD1. Germline assignment: CDR1 SGHVS and CDR2 FNYEAQ. Trimming removed 5 bases from V and 4 bases from J; junction bases left unmatched: 3. CDR3 length: 13 amino acids.

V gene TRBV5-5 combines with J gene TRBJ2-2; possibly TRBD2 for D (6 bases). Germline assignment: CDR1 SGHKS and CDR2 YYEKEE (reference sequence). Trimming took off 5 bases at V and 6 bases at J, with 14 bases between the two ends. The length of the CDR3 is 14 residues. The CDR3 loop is CASRPEGFAGELFF. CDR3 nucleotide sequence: TGTGCCAGCAGGCCGGAGGGTTTTGCCGGGGAGCTGTTTTTT.

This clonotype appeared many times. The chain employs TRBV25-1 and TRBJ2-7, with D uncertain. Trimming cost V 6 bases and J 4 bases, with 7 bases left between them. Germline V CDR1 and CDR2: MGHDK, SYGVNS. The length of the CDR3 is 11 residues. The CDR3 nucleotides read TGTGCCAGCAGGGAGAATTACGAGCAGTACTTC. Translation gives CASRENYEQYF.